This TCR beta chain was profiled in a study of T cells in Graves' hyperthyroidism and ophthalmopathy. As for the study in general: Any treatment followed the collection of peripheral blood at initial diagnosis.

The study's findings and limits: Clonotypes that were expanded in thyroid above 0.001 mostly appeared in blood too.

This clonotype occurred a few times. Its antigen is unknown. Diagnoses used clinical symptoms, serum thyroxine and TRAb, thyroid ultrasound and orbital computed tomography. RNA transcripts provided the source from which TCR beta CDR3 regions were amplified. Initially, a first-round RT-PCR of the TCR CDR3 employed the HTBI primer set. TCRdb independently ran MiXCR on the multiplex PCR reads; one entry per CDR3 protein. The sample has around 350,000 distinct CDR3 sequences, about 13% seen once; the top ten hold about 9.1%. This TCR came from a woman between 18 and 30 years old with Graves' hyperthyroidism. Sequenced: blood.

This CDR3 reads CSARALILGGEQFF. CDR3 bases: TGCAGTGCTAGGGCGCTCATACTAGGGGGTGAGCAGTTCTTC. The chain is built from TRBV20-1 and TRBJ2-1; possibly TRBD1 for D (6 bases). The germline V gene has CDR1 DFQATT and CDR2 SNEGSKA (reference sequence). The V end was cut by 3 bases, the J end by 9 bases, with 18 bases between. The CDR3 consists of 14 residues.